This T cell receptor (beta chain) was sequenced during a study of shared clonotypes between healthy human individuals. Study summary: Every donor yielded three CD4 naive, three CD4 memory, two CD8 naive and one CD8 memory plate.

An assay was performed, and its level was deep. Sorted-subset replicate PCR reactions contained about 200 ng DNA, corresponding to about 30,000 T cell genomes. Clones were read by immunoSEQ multiplex PCR, and TCRdb kept only the in-frame ones, dropping some. In the table there are over 1.5 million clones, roughly 98% of which are singletons. This CDR3 is 13 amino acids long. Trimming removed 6 bases from V and 4 bases from J, with 13 bases in between. CDR1 is SQVTM and CDR2 is ANQGSEA in the germline V gene. The sample was naive CD4+ T cells sorted from blood. Subset indicated: CD45RA+ positively selected. The rearrangement uses TRBV29-1 and TRBJ2-1; perhaps TRBD2 as D (6 bases). This TCR derives from a man younger than 40 in good health. This CDR3 is CSVPGRPYNEQFF. CDR3 sequence (DNA): TGCAGCGTCCCCGGGAGACCGTACAATGAGCAGTTCTTC.